This paragraph reports one T cell receptor beta chain. Indicated time point: neoterminal ileum biopsy at postoperative endoscopy, about 6 months after surgery. Generated by immunoSEQ multiplex PCR, the TCRdb table keeps only in-frame clones and is missing some. The data hold some 10,000 clones, with approximately 79% observed a single time. CDR3 length: 15 amino acids. The V gene end was trimmed by 5 bases and the J gene end by 5 bases; junction bases not matched to a gene: 10. Germline loops: CDR1 SEHNR, CDR2 FQNEAQ (reference sequence). The sample comes from a study of T cell repertoires in ileal Crohn's disease.

Material: ileal tissue. The TCR comes from an adult with Crohn's disease. V is TRBV7-9 and J is TRBJ1-2; 8 bases are shared with TRBD1. The CDR3 DNA follows: TGTGCCAGCAGCGCGCTGGACAGGGAAGGGTATGGCTACACCTTC. The encoded protein is CASSALDREGYGYTF.